These 13 T cell receptor beta chains came from one sample sequenced in a study of cytomegalovirus exposure and HLA in healthy donors. Researchers ran the PCR with 60 Vbeta and 13 Jbeta primers. Assay: immunoSEQ multiplex PCR; the TCRdb copy retains only in-frame clones and omits some. The sample has some 99,000 clones, 74% seen once. The sequenced sample was PBMCs. The receptors were sampled from a male donor in good health and CMV-seronegative.

The CDR3 sequence is CASSLGVAGYRTDTQYF. CDR3 DNA sequence: TGTGCCAGCAGCCTGGGGGTAGCGGGGTACCGCACAGATACGCAGTATTTT. The chain employs TRBV9 and TRBJ2-3; 8 nucleotides agree with TRBD2. From germline, CDR1 is SGDLS and CDR2 YYNGEE. CDR3 length: 17 residues. J was trimmed by 1 base and V by 4 bases; bases with no gene match: 11. The full variable domain, its missing parts supplied by reference TRBV9 and TRBJ2-3, is DSGVTQTPKHLITATGQRVTLRCSPRSGDLSVYWYQQSLDQGLQFLIQYYNGEERAKGNILERFSAQQFPDLHSELNLSSLELGDSALYFCASSLGVAGYRTDTQYFGPGTRLTVL.

This clone was detected a few times. V gene TRBV18 combines with J gene TRBJ1-4; maybe TRBD1 (5 bases). V lost 3 bases and J lost 7, with 15 bases in between. The CDR3 is 15 amino acids. Germline lookup yields CDR1 KGHSH and CDR2 LQKENI. In DNA, the CDR3 is TGTGCCAGCTCACCGGACGGGGGTGTAGGTGAAAAACTGTTTTTT. This gives the protein CASSPDGGVGEKLFF.

The chain uses TRBV29-1 and TRBJ2-1, with D perhaps TRBD1 (5 bases). This CDR3 region has 13 residues. The V end was cut by 6 bases, the J end by 5 bases, with 14 bases between. The germline CDR1 and CDR2 sequences are SQVTM and ANQGSEA. The CDR3 nucleotides are TGCAGCGTCAGGACAACGGACCACAATGAGCAGTTCTTC. Protein: CSVRTTDHNEQFF.

The chain combines TRBV27 with TRBJ2-2, with TRBD1 identical over 9 bases. The CDR3 runs to 17 residues. Trimming at V came to 3 bases and at J to 2 bases, leaving 7 bases not matched to a gene. The germline CDR1 and CDR2 sequences are MNHEY and SMNVEV (reference sequence). The CDR3 sequence is CASSFRDREANTGELFF. The CDR3 DNA is TGTGCCAGCAGTTTCCGGGACAGGGAGGCCAACACCGGGGAGCTGTTTTTT.

The chain employs TRBV27 and TRBJ1-2, with 9 bases aligning to TRBD1. The V segment lost 7 bases and the J segment 4 bases; nucleotides outside the gene matches: 16. This CDR3 is built from 17 residues. Germline values: CDR1 MNHEY, CDR2 SMNVEV (reference sequence). As DNA, the CDR3 is TGTGCCAGCATCAGCCTCCGACAGGGGGGCCTGCTCTATGGCTACACCTTC. Protein sequence: CASISLRQGGLLYGYTF.

The chain has TRBV6-5 and TRBJ1-5, with D hard to call. The germline V and J ends were trimmed by 2 bases and 4 bases, with 6 bases remaining between them. Germline V gene data show CDR1 as MNHEY and CDR2 as SVGAGI. The CDR3 is 13 residues long. The CDR3 region is CASSYGRNQPQHF. As DNA, the CDR3 is TGTGCCAGCAGTTACGGGAGGAATCAGCCCCAGCATTTT.

The chain recombines TRBV2 with TRBJ2-3; 12 bases agree with TRBD1. CDR1 is SNHLY, CDR2 FYNNEI, per germline. V shed 7 bases and J 1 base; nucleotides not matched to a gene: 15. CDR3 length: 19 residues. The CDR3 reads CASIDGGTGGDVRTDTQYF. CDR3 coding DNA: TGTGCCAGCATCGATGGAGGGACAGGGGGCGACGTGCGCACAGATACGCAGTATTTT.

The rearrangement uses TRBV5-4 and TRBJ2-3; TRBD2 is a possible D gene (6 bases). The CDR3 is 13 residues long. Germline CDR1 and CDR2: SGHNT and YYREEE (reference sequence). Trimming took 4 bases from V and 6 from J, leaving 12 bases between them. CDR3 nucleotide sequence: TGTGCCAGCAGCCCACCGGGAGAGGATACGCAGTATTTT. Its translation: CASSPPGEDTQYF.

V gene TRBV5-1 combines with J gene TRBJ1-3; 9 positions agree with TRBD1. CDR1 and CDR2 from the germline V gene are SGHRS and YFSETQ. With V trimmed by 4 bases and J by 8 bases, 4 bases remained unmatched. The CDR3 spans 13 residues. CDR3 in amino acids: CASSPTGGYTIYF. The CDR3 bases are TGCGCCAGCAGCCCGACAGGGGGGTACACCATATATTTT.

The chain uses TRBV4-2 and TRBJ2-1; 11 positions match TRBD2. This CDR3 comprises 16 residues. V dropped 0 bases and J dropped 3; count of bases not matched to a gene: 1. Germline V gene data show CDR1 as LGHNA and CDR2 as YNFKEQ. Here the CDR3 DNA reads TGTGCCAGCAGCCAAGATGGGACTAGCGGCTACAATGAGCAGTTCTTC. This gives the protein CASSQDGTSGYNEQFF.

A note on this clone: A junction end diverges from the germline sequence, so it may reflect a read error. The chain is built from TRBV2 and TRBJ2-1; possibly TRBD1 for D (5 bases). Germline CDR1 SNHLY, CDR2 FYNNEI. This CDR3 contains 11 residues. The chain's CDR3 is CASSGGTEPLF. CDR3 nucleotide sequence: TGTGCCAGCAGTGGGGGCACAGAGCCGCTCTTC.

The chain combines TRBV18 with TRBJ1-3; D is unresolved. Between the trimmed V and J ends, which lost 3 bases and 5 bases, there was a span of 8 bases. The germline gives CDR1 KGHSH, CDR2 LQKENI. This CDR3 contains 13 residues. The CDR3 reads CASSPLLRNTIYF. CDR3 sequence (DNA): TGTGCCAGCTCACCTCTCTTAAGAAACACCATATATTTT.

The table lists this clone with a few counts. The chain carries TRBV29-1 and TRBJ2-5; the match to TRBD1 covers 10 bases. CDR1 and CDR2 from the germline V gene are SQVTM and ANQGSEA. The CDR3 has 13 residues. The V gene end was trimmed by 5 bases and the J gene end by 5 bases; junction bases not matched to a gene: 5. CDR3 residues: CSVKTGGGETQYF. CDR3 in DNA: TGCAGCGTTAAGACAGGGGGCGGGGAGACCCAGTACTTC.